Presented here are 27 T cell receptor beta chains from one specimen sequenced in a study of shared clonotypes between healthy human individuals. CD45RO-negative cells were positively selected for CCR7, leaving out terminally differentiated effector memory CD45RA+ cells. Profiled with immunoSEQ multiplex PCR; TCRdb holds only in-frame clones, not every one. The sample consists of over 750,000 clones, 95% to 97% of them appearing once. The sequencing sample was made of naive CD8+ T cells sorted from blood. Receptors were obtained from a man aged 25 to 40 in good health.

The rearrangement joins TRBV7-9 to TRBJ2-7; TRBD1 matches at 11 bases. The length of the CDR3 is 19 residues. Germline trimming cut 4 bases from V and 3 bases from J; bases unmatched to any gene: 17. CDR1 is SEHNR, CDR2 FQNEAQ, per germline (reference sequence). CDR3 amino acids: CASSSTGTGGRGSVYEQYF. The DNA of the CDR3 is TGTGCCAGCAGCTCAACCGGGACAGGGGGACGAGGGAGTGTCTACGAGCAGTACTTC.

This chain uses TRBV19 with TRBJ2-1, with D possibly being TRBD2 (6 bases). This CDR3 comprises 14 residues. Between the trimmed V and J ends, which lost 4 bases and 6 bases, there was a span of 13 bases. The germline V gene has CDR1 LNHDA and CDR2 SQIVND (reference sequence). The CDR3 sequence is CASSSGMWSNEQFF. CDR3 DNA sequence: TGTGCCAGTAGTAGCGGGATGTGGAGCAATGAGCAGTTCTTC.

The chain has TRBV10-3 and TRBJ2-1; D tentatively reads TRBD1 or TRBD2 (5 bases each). The CDR3 runs to 15 residues. The V gene's germline CDR1 is ENHRY and CDR2 SYGVKD. V lost 3 bases and J 4 bases, leaving 13 bases between the germline ends. CDR3 coding DNA: TGTGCCATCAGTGAATCCGGGACGCAATACAATGAGCAGTTCTTC. Protein sequence: CAISESGTQYNEQFF.

The chain recombines TRBV2 with TRBJ2-3, with 10 bases fitting TRBD1. J lost 2 bases, V lost 6 bases, and 8 bases had no gene match. This CDR3 is 16 amino acids long. The germline V gene has CDR1 SNHLY and CDR2 FYNNEI. The CDR3 DNA sequence: TGTGCCAGCAGGGACGGGGGACAGGGGATCACAGATACGCAGTATTTT. This sequence encodes CASRDGGQGITDTQYF.

The chain recombines TRBV7-6 with TRBJ2-3; no definite D call. V was pared by 4 bases and J by 0 bases, with 14 bases between. Germline-derived CDR1 and CDR2 are SGHVS and FNYEAQ. This CDR3 contains 16 residues. The CDR3 nucleotides are TGTGCCAGCAGCTCGGCCGACGGTTCTAGCACAGATACGCAGTATTTT. This encodes CASSSADGSSTDTQYF.

The CDR3 region has the DNA TGTGCCAGCAGCGTAGCTGGTCAGGGTGCCCTCCCCTACGAGCAGTACTTC. Protein sequence: CASSVAGQGALPYEQYF. J is TRBJ2-7 and V is TRBV9, with a tentative D call TRBD1 (5 bases). Looked up from germline, CDR1 is SGDLS and CDR2 is YYNGEE. Deletions cut 0 bases from V and 2 bases from J, with 18 bases between. CDR3 length: 17 amino acids.

The chain has TRBV14 and TRBJ2-1; D gene uncertain. CDR1 and CDR2 (germline): SGHDN, FVKESK. V was cut by 5 bases and J by 9 bases, with 11 bases left in between. The CDR3 is 12 amino acids. CDR3 in DNA: TGTGCCAGCAGCTGGGCTATGGGTGAGCAGTTCTTC. Translation gives CASSWAMGEQFF.

Note on this clone: At the DNA level, this CDR3 is encoded by other sequences in the same sample as well. The gene calls are TRBV9 and TRBJ2-7; unclear D gene. V was clipped by 0 bases and J by 0 bases, with 4 bases between them. CDR3 length equals 13 residues. The germline V gene has CDR1 SGDLS and CDR2 YYNGEE. CDR3 nucleotide sequence: TGTGCCAGCAGCGTAGGGGCCTCCTACGAGCAGTACTTC. Protein sequence: CASSVGASYEQYF.

This clone was counted a single time. This CDR3 is also generated by other DNA sequences in the sample. The chain carries TRBV29-1 and TRBJ2-1; the D is unclear. This CDR3 spans 11 amino acids. V was shortened by 6 bases and J by 7 bases, with 10 bases between the two germline ends. CDR1 and CDR2 from the germline V gene are SQVTM and ANQGSEA. The CDR3 loop is CSVELGNEQFF. CDR3 nucleotides: TGCAGCGTGGAACTGGGAAATGAGCAGTTCTTC.

DNA of the CDR3: TGTGCCAGCAGTTTCTGGAGTATGGATACGCAGTATTTT. Translating it yields CASSFWSMDTQYF. The J gene is TRBJ2-3, the V gene TRBV27, with D unclear. The germline V gene encodes CDR1 MNHEY and CDR2 SMNVEV (reference sequence). The CDR3 runs to 13 residues. Trimming pared 3 bases from V and 6 bases from J, leaving 10 bases between.

This clone was seen just once. The chain carries TRBV7-9 and TRBJ2-7; TRBD2 matches at 8 bases. Germline-derived CDR1 and CDR2 are SEHNR and FQNEAQ (reference sequence). Germline trimming cut 4 bases from V and 3 bases from J; bases unmatched to any gene: 2. CDR3 length equals 13 residues. The CDR3 protein is CASSWSGSYEQYF. The CDR3 nucleotides are TGTGCCAGCAGCTGGAGCGGGAGCTACGAGCAGTACTTC.

This chain uses TRBV9 with TRBJ2-1; 7 nucleotides align to TRBD2. The germline CDR1 and CDR2 sequences are SGDLS and YYNGEE. The CDR3 spans 14 residues. V lost 3 bases, J lost 5 bases, and 5 bases stayed unmatched. CDR3 bases: TGTGCCAGCAGCGCCACTAGCGCTGACAATGAGCAGTTCTTC. Amino acid sequence: CASSATSADNEQFF.

The chain has TRBV28 and TRBJ2-1; maybe TRBD2 (5 bases). The CDR3 contains 15 residues. Trimming left V 7 bases short and J 4 bases short, with 17 bases between. Looked up from germline, CDR1 is MDHEN and CDR2 is SYDVKM. CDR3 loop: CASTERPSGYNEQFF. The CDR3 region has the DNA TGTGCCAGCACCGAGCGGCCCTCTGGATACAATGAGCAGTTCTTC.

The chain joins TRBV9 to TRBJ1-5; no clear D gene. Germline V CDR1 and CDR2: SGDLS, YYNGEE. V was cut by 3 bases and J by 3 bases, with 7 bases left in between. The CDR3 has 13 residues. For the CDR3, the DNA is TGTGCCAGCAGCGCCGACAACAATCAGCCCCAGCATTTT. This encodes CASSADNNQPQHF.

The CDR3 protein is CASSLAQGWGYTF. The CDR3 DNA reads as TGTGCCAGCAGCTTAGCCCAGGGTTGGGGCTACACCTTC. The chain uses TRBV11-1 and TRBJ1-2; a weak D match, TRBD1 (5 bases). The CDR3 length is 13 residues. The V gene's germline CDR1 is SGHAT and CDR2 FQDESV (reference sequence). The V end was cut by 0 bases, the J end by 8 bases, with 10 bases between.

This clone was recorded once. The V call is TRBV7-2, the J call TRBJ1-1; D unclear. Trimming took 2 bases from V and 4 from J, leaving 14 bases between them. Germline V gene sequence: CDR1 SGHTA, CDR2 FQGNSA. The CDR3 has 15 amino acids. CDR3 nucleotides: TGTGCCAGCAGCTTACAGGAGGTTAGATTCACTGAAGCTTTCTTT. This gives the protein CASSLQEVRFTEAFF.

The genes are TRBV21-1 and TRBJ1-1. TRBV21-1 is tagged as a pseudogene. This CDR3 spans 16 amino acids. The CDR3 DNA is TGTGCCAGCAGCAAAGAGTCCCCGGGGCTGAACACTGAAGCTTTCTTT. Translating gives CASSKESPGLNTEAFF.

The chain employs TRBV5-1 and TRBJ2-1; 9 bases line up with TRBD1. The CDR3 is 18 amino acids. Unmatched junction bases numbered 11, after V lost 0 bases and J lost 4 bases. The germline CDR1 and CDR2 sequences are SGHRS and YFSETQ. The CDR3 protein is CASSLVEAGTGPYNEQFF. The CDR3 nucleotides are TGCGCCAGCAGCTTGGTGGAGGCCGGGACAGGGCCTTACAATGAGCAGTTCTTC.

This clone showed up just once. The chain is built from TRBV25-1 and TRBJ2-5, with D maybe TRBD1 (5 bases). The V end was cut by 2 bases, the J end by 2 bases, with 15 bases between. This CDR3 region has 16 residues. CDR1 and CDR2 (germline): MGHDK, SYGVNS. The CDR3 nucleotides are TGTGCCAGCAGTGAAAGGGCACAGGTTCGTCAAGAGACCCAGTACTTC. It translates to CASSERAQVRQETQYF. Combining the CDR3 with reference TRBV25-1 and TRBJ2-5 gives the whole variable domain EADIYQTPRYLVIGTGKKITLECSQTMGHDKMYWYQQDPGMELHLIHYSYGVNSTEKGDLSSESTVSRIRTEHFPLTLESARPSHTSQYLCASSERAQVRQETQYFGPGTRLLVL.

The chain is built from TRBV13 and TRBJ2-1, with 8 bases that match TRBD1. CDR3 length equals 13 residues. Germline CDR1 PRHDT, CDR2 FYEKMQ (reference sequence). V dropped 6 bases and J dropped 4; count of bases not matched to a gene: 2. The chain's CDR3 is CASRDRDYNEQFF. CDR3 sequence (DNA): TGTGCCAGCAGGGACAGGGATTACAATGAGCAGTTCTTC.

The chain has TRBV7-9 and TRBJ2-5; possibly TRBD1 for D (5 bases). The CDR3 loop spans 14 amino acids. V was pared by 3 bases and J by 2 bases, with 10 bases between. Germline V CDR1 and CDR2: SEHNR, FQNEAQ (reference sequence). CDR3 bases: TGTGCCAGCAGCTTTGTACAGGCGCAAGAGACCCAGTACTTC. Protein: CASSFVQAQETQYF. Full variable domain (outside the CDR3, taken from reference TRBV7-9 and TRBJ2-5): DTGVSQNPRHKITKRGQNVTFRCDPISEHNRLYWYRQTLGQGPEFLTYFQNEAQLEKSRLLSDRFSAERPKGSFSTLEIQRTEQGDSAMYLCASSFVQAQETQYFGPGTRLLVL.

This clone was picked up a small number of times. J is TRBJ2-7 and V is TRBV28, with a tentative D call TRBD2 (6 bases). Trimming stripped 10 bases from V and 3 bases from J, with 16 bases between. Germline CDR1 MDHEN, CDR2 SYDVKM. CDR3 size: 13 residues. The chain's CDR3 is CATTLGGFYEQYF. In DNA form, the CDR3 reads TGTGCCACCACCTTGGGGGGTTTCTACGAGCAGTACTTC.

The chain is built from TRBV29-1 and TRBJ2-1; no definite D call. This CDR3 comprises 13 residues. Looked up from germline, CDR1 is SQVTM and CDR2 is ANQGSEA. Trimming took 2 bases from V and 0 from J, leaving 5 bases between them. CDR3 residues: CSVEISSYNEQFF. DNA for the CDR3: TGCAGCGTTGAAATAAGCTCCTACAATGAGCAGTTCTTC.

The chain joins TRBV4-1 to TRBJ2-1; 9 nucleotides line up with TRBD2. With V trimmed by 0 bases and J by 7 bases, 13 bases remained unmatched. The CDR3 extends over 18 amino acids. Germline-derived CDR1 and CDR2 are MGHRA and YSYEKL. The DNA for the CDR3 is TGCGCCAGCAGCCAAGAGGGGCCTTGGGCGGGAGGGGAAAATGAGCAGTTCTTC. Translating it yields CASSQEGPWAGGENEQFF.

This chain links TRBV20-1 with TRBJ1-4, with D uncertain. The V end lost 6 bases, the J end lost 10 bases, and 12 bases lay between the germline ends. This CDR3 region has 11 residues. Germline V gives CDR1 DFQATT, CDR2 SNEGSKA (reference sequence). The DNA of the CDR3 is TGCAGTGCAAATCACCGGGGAAAACTGTTTTTT. Protein sequence: CSANHRGKLFF.

This chain links TRBV6-4 with TRBJ2-7; D is unresolved. The CDR3 has 11 amino acids. Trimming removed 1 base at V and 5 bases at J, with 3 bases between. Germline CDR1 and CDR2: MRHNA and SNTAGT. The CDR3 nucleotides read TGTGCCAGCAGTGACTACGACGAGCAGTACTTC. This codes for CASSDYDEQYF.

In regard to this clone: Other DNA sequences from this sample encode an identical CDR3 as well. The chain has TRBV4-1 and TRBJ2-7; 13 bases agree with TRBD2. Germline V gene sequence: CDR1 MGHRA, CDR2 YSYEKL. The length of the CDR3 is 16 residues. Losses at the gene ends were 3 bases for V and 3 bases for J; bases not matched to a gene: 5. CDR3 sequence: CASSQVLAGGSYEQYF. The CDR3 DNA follows: TGCGCCAGCAGCCAGGTACTAGCGGGAGGGAGCTACGAGCAGTACTTC.